This T cell receptor beta chain emerged from a study of blood T cells in healthy people across ages. Through a sample-barcoded 5' primer and a J-beta primer mix, a second PCR was run for roughly 6 to 12 cycles. TCRdb used MiXCR to reprocess the 5' RACE reads, holding one entry per CDR3 protein. This repertoire shows under 2 million distinct CDR3 sequences, about 32% found once; its top ten account for approximately 10%. This TCR was recovered from a woman in her 30s in good health. Sequenced material: blood.

The CDR3 is CAISEGLANDEQFF. The CDR3, as DNA: TGTGCCATCAGTGAGGGACTAGCGAACGATGAGCAGTTCTTC. The V call is TRBV10-3, the J call TRBJ2-1; 9 nucleotides align to TRBD2. The V and J ends lost 2 bases and 8 bases, in that order; junction bases with no gene match: 4. This CDR3 spans 14 amino acids. CDR1 is ENHRY, CDR2 SYGVKD, per germline.